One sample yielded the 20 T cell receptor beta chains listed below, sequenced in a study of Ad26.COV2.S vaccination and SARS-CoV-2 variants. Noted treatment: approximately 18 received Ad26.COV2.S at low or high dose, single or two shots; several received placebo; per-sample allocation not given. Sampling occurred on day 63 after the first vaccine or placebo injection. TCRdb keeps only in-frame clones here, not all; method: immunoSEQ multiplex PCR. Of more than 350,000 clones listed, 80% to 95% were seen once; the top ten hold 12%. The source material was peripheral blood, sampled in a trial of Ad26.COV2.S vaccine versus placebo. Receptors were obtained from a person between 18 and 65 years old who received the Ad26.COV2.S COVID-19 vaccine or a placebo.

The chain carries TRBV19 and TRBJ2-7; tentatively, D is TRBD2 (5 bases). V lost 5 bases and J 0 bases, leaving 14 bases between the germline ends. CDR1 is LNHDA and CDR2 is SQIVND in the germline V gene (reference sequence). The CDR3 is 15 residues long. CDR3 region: CASSGKSGFSYEQYF. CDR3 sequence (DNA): TGTGCCAGTAGTGGGAAAAGCGGATTCTCCTACGAGCAGTACTTC.

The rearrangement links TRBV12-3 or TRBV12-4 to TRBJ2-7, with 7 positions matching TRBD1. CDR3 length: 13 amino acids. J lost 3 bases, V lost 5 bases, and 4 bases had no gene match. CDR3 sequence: CASSRDSNYEQYF. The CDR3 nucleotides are TGTGCCAGCAGTCGGGACAGCAACTACGAGCAGTACTTC.

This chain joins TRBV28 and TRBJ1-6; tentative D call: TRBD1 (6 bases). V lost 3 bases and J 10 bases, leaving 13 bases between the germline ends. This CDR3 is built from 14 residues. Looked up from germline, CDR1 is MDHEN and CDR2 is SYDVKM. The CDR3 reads CASSLEQGGSPLHF. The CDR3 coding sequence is TGTGCCAGCAGTTTGGAACAGGGCGGGTCACCCCTCCACTTT.

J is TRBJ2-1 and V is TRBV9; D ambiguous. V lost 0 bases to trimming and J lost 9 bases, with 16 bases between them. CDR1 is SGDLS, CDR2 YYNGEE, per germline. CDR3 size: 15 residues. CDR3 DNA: TGTGCCAGCAGCGTAGGACTTCAAATAGTACCTGAGCAGTTCTTC. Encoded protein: CASSVGLQIVPEQFF. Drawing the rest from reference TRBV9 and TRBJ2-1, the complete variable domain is DSGVTQTPKHLITATGQRVTLRCSPRSGDLSVYWYQQSLDQGLQFLIQYYNGEERAKGNILERFSAQQFPDLHSELNLSSLELGDSALYFCASSVGLQIVPEQFFGPGTRLTVL.

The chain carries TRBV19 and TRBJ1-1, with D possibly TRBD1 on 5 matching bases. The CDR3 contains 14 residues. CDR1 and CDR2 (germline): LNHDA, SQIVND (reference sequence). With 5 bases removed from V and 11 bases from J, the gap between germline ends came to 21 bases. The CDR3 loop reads CASSHLQTAWFAFF. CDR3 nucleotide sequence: TGTGCCAGTAGTCATCTTCAGACAGCGTGGTTCGCTTTCTTT.

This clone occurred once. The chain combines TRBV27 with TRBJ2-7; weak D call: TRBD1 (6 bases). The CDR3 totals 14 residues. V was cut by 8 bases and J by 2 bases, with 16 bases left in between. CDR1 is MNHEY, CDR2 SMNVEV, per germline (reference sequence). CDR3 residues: CASPISRGPYEQYF. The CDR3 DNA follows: TGTGCCAGCCCCATTAGCAGGGGCCCCTACGAGCAGTACTTC.

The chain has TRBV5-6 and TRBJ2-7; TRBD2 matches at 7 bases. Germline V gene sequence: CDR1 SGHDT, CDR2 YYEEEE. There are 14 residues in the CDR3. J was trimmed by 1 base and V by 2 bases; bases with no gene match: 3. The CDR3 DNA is TGTGCCAGCAGCTTCGGCGGGAGTTCCTACGAGCAGTACTTC. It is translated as CASSFGGSSYEQYF.

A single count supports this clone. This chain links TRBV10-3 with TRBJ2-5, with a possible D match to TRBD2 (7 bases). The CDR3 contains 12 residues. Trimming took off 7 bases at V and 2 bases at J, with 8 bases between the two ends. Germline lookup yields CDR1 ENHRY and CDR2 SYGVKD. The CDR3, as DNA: TGTGCCATCAAGGGGGGGCAAGAGACCCAGTACTTC. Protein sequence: CAIKGGQETQYF.

The CDR3 coding sequence is TGTGCCAGCAGTAGTATATCTAACTACGAGCAGTACTTC. It encodes CASSSISNYEQYF. The gene calls are TRBV12-3 or TRBV12-4 and TRBJ2-7; D not resolved. With 5 bases removed from V and 3 bases from J, the gap between germline ends came to 11 bases. The CDR3 covers 13 residues.

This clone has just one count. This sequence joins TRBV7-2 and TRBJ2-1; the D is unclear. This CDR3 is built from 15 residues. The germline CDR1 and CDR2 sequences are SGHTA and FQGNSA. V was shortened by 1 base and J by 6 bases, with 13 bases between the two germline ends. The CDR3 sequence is CASSLEQFDINEQFF. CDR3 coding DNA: TGTGCCAGCAGCTTAGAACAGTTCGATATCAATGAGCAGTTCTTC.

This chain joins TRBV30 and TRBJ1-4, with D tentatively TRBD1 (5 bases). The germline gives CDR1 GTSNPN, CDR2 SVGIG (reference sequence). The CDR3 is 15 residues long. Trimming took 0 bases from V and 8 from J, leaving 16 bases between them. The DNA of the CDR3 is TGTGCCTGGAGTGTACGAAGGCAGGGAGGGGAAAAACTGTTTTTT. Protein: CAWSVRRQGGEKLFF.

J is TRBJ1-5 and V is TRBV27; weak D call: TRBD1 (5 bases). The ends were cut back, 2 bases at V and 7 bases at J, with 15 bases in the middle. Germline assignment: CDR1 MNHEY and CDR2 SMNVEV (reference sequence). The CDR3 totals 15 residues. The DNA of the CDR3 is TGTGCCAGCAGTTTAAATTTAATCGGGGGACAGCCCCAGCATTTT. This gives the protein CASSLNLIGGQPQHF.

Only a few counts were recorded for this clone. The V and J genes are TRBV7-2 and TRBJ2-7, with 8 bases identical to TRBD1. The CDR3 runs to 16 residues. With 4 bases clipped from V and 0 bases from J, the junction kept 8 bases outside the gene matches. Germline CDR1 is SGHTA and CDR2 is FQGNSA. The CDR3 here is CASSYGQGAGSYEQYF. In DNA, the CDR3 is TGTGCCAGCAGCTACGGACAGGGAGCAGGCTCCTACGAGCAGTACTTC.

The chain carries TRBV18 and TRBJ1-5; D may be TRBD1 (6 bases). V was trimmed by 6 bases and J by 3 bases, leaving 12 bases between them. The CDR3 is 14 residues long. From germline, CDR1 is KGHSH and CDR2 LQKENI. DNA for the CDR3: TGTGCCAGCTCCCCGACAGGCCACAATCAGCCCCAGCATTTT. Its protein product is CASSPTGHNQPQHF.

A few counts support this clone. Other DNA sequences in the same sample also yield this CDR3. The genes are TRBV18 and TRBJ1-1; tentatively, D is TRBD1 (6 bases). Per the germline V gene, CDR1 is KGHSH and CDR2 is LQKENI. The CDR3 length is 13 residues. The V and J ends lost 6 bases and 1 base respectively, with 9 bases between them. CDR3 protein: CASSSTGNTEAFF. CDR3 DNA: TGTGCCAGCTCTTCGACAGGGAACACTGAAGCTTTCTTT.

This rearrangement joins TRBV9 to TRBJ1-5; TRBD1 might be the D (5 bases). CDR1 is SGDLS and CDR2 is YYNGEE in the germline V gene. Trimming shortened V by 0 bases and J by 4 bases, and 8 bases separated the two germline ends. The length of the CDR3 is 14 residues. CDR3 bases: TGTGCCAGCAGCGTAGGACAGCTTAATCAGCCCCAGCATTTT. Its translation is CASSVGQLNQPQHF.

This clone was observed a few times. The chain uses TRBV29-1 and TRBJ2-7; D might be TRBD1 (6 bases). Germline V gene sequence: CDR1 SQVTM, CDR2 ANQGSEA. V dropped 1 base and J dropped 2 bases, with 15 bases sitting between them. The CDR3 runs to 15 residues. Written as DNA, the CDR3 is TGCAGCGTTGAAGTTTCGACAGGAACTGCCTACGAGCAGTACTTC. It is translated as CSVEVSTGTAYEQYF.

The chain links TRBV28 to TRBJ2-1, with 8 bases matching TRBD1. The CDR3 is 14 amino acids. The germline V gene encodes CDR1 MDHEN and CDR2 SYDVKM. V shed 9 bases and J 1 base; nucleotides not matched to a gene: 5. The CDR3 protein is CASETGGSYNEQFF. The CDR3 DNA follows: TGTGCCAGTGAAACAGGGGGGTCCTACAATGAGCAGTTCTTC.

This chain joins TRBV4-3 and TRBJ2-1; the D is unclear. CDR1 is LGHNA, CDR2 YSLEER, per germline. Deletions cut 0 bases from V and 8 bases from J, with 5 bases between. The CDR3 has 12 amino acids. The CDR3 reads CASSQDRDEQFF. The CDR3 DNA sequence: TGCGCCAGCAGCCAAGATCGGGATGAGCAGTTCTTC.

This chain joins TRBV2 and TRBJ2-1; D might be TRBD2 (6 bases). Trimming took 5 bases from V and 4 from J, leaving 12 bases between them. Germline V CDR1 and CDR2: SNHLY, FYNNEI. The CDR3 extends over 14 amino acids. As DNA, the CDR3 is TGTGCCAGCAGTATGGGGACTGCTTACAATGAGCAGTTCTTC. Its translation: CASSMGTAYNEQFF.